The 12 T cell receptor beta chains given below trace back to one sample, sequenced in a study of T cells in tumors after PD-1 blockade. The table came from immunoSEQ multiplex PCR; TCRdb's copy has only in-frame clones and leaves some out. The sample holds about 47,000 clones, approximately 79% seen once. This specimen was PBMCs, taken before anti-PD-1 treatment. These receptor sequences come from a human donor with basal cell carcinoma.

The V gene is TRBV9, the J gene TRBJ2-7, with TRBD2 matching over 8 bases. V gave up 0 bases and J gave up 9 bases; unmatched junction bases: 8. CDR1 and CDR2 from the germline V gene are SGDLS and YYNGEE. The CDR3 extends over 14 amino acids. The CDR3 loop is CASSVGPGGQGQYF. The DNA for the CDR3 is TGTGCCAGCAGCGTAGGCCCGGGGGGGCAGGGGCAGTACTTC.

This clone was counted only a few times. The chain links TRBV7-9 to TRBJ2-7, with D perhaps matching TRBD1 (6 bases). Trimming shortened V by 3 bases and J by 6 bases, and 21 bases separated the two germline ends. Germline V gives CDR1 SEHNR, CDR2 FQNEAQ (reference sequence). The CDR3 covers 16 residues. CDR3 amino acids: CASSFLMGQGQGEQYF. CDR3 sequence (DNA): TGTGCCAGCAGCTTCCTGATGGGACAAGGGCAAGGCGAGCAGTACTTC.

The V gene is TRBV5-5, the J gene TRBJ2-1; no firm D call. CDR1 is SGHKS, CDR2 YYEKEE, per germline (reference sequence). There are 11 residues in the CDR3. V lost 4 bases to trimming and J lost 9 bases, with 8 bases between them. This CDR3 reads CASSKDVEQFF. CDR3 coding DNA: TGTGCCAGCAGCAAGGACGTTGAGCAGTTCTTC.

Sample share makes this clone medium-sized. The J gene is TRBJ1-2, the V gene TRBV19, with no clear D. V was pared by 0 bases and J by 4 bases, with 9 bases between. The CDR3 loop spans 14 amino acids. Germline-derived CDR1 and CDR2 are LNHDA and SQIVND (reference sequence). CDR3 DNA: TGTGCCAGTAGTATAGATCCGACGGTCTATGGCTACACCTTC. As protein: CASSIDPTVYGYTF.

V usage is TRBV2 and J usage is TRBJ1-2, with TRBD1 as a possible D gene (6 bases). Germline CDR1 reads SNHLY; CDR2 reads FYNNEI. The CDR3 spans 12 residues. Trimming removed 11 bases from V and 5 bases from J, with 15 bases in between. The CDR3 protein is CALPAGEYGYTF. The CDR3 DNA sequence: TGTGCCCTCCCCGCAGGGGAATATGGCTACACCTTC.

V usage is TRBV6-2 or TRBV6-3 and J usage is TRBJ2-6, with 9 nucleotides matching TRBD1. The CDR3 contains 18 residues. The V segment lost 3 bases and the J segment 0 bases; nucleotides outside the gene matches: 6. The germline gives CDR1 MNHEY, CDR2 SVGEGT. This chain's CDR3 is CASSYGDRAHSGANVLTF. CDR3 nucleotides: TGTGCCAGCAGTTATGGGGACAGGGCCCACTCTGGGGCCAACGTCCTGACTTTC.

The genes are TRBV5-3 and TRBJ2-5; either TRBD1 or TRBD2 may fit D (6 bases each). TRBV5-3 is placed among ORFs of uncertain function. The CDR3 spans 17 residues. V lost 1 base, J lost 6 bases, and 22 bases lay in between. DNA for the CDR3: TGTGCCAGAAGCTTGATTCCCGGGGGCTCAAGTATGAAGACCCAGTACTTC. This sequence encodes CARSLIPGGSSMKTQYF.

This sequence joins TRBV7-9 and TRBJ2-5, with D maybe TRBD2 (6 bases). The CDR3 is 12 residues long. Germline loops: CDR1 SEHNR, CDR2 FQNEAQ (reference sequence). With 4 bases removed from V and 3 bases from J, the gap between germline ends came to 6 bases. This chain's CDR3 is CASSWGEETQYF. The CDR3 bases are TGTGCCAGCAGCTGGGGGGAAGAGACCCAGTACTTC. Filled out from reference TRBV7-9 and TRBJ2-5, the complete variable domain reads DTGVSQNPRHKITKRGQNVTFRCDPISEHNRLYWYRQTLGQGPEFLTYFQNEAQLEKSRLLSDRFSAERPKGSFSTLEIQRTEQGDSAMYLCASSWGEETQYFGPGTRLLVL.

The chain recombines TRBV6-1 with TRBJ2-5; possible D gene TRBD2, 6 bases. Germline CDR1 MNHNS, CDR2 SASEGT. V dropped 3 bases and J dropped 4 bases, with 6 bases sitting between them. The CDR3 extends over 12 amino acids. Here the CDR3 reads CASSEGGETQYF. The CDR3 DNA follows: TGTGCCAGCAGTGAGGGAGGAGAGACCCAGTACTTC.

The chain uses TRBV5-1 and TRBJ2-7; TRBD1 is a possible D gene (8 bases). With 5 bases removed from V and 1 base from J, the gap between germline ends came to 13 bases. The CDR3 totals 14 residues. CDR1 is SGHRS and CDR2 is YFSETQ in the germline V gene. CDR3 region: CASSVQGGSYEQYF. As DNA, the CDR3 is TGCGCCAGCAGTGTACAGGGGGGGTCCTACGAGCAGTACTTC.

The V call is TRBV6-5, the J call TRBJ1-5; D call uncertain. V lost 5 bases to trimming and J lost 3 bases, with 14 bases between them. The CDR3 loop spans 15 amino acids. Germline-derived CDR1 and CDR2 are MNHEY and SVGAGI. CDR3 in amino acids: CASSIGYMTNQPQHF. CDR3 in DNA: TGTGCCAGCAGTATCGGTTATATGACCAATCAGCCCCAGCATTTT.

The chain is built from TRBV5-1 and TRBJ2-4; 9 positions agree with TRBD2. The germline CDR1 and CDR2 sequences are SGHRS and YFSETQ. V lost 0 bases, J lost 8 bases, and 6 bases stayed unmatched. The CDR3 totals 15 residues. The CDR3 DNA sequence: TGCGCCAGCAGCTTGGCTAGCGGGAAAGATGACATTCAGTACTTC. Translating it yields CASSLASGKDDIQYF.